The 10 T cell receptor beta chains below all came from one sample that was sequenced in a study of metastatic and nonmetastatic thyroid tumors (dated by TCRdb to 2019 to 2021). Library preparation was by PCR. This sample was sequenced with an Illumina HiSeq 4000. The public reads were reprocessed in TCRdb via fastp at Q25 and MiXCR, keeping in-frame beta chains. For this sample there are approximately 21,000 clones; around 18% appear just once. The top ten clonotypes cover 20% to 25% of the sample. No treatment had been received by any patient before thyroid surgery. Sequencing was performed on blood. These receptors originate from a male donor with papillary thyroid cancer or a benign thyroid nodule (not recorded which). Some clones in this sample may be carry-over from other donors' samples.

This clone occurred many times. V is TRBV28 and J is TRBJ2-7; TRBD2 matches 8 bases. The V and J ends lost 3 bases and 1 base, in that order; junction bases with no gene match: 5. CDR3 length: 15 amino acids. Germline V gene sequence: CDR1 MDHEN, CDR2 SYDVKM. CDR3 coding DNA: TGTGCCAGCAGTTTTTATAGCGGGGCTTCCTACGAGCAGTACTTC. This gives the protein CASSFYSGASYEQYF.

The sample holds a few counts of this clone. This chain joins TRBV2 and TRBJ1-5, with D maybe TRBD1 (5 bases). CDR1 SNHLY and CDR2 FYNNEI come from the germline V gene. The CDR3 loop spans 14 amino acids. Trimming left V 5 bases short and J 6 bases short, with 14 bases between. CDR3 protein: CASSLDSTCQPQHF. CDR3 DNA sequence: TGTGCCAGCAGTCTCGACAGTACGTGTCAGCCCCAGCATTTT.

The rearrangement links TRBV5-5 to TRBJ2-7, with TRBD1 as a possible D gene (5 bases). The germline gives CDR1 SGHKS, CDR2 YYEKEE (reference sequence). CDR3 size: 14 residues. The ends were cut back, 2 bases at V and 6 bases at J, with 15 bases in the middle. The DNA for the CDR3 is TGTGCCAGCAGCTTTCGGACATGGGGTGGCGAGCAGTACTTC. This sequence encodes CASSFRTWGGEQYF.

This clone was seen a handful of times. The J gene is TRBJ2-1, the V gene TRBV5-1; D tentatively fits TRBD1 or TRBD2 (6 bases each). Germline V gene sequence: CDR1 SGHRS, CDR2 YFSETQ. The length of the CDR3 is 16 residues. V lost 4 bases, J lost 8 bases, and 22 bases lay in between. In DNA, the CDR3 is TGCGCCAGCAGCCCCGGAGGTATAGGGGGGATGCATGAGCAGTTCTTC. This translates into CASSPGGIGGMHEQFF.

This clone has only one observation. The chain has TRBV20-1 and TRBJ2-7; D gene ambiguous. The CDR3 has 11 residues. Germline V gives CDR1 DFQATT, CDR2 SNEGSKA (reference sequence). V lost 6 bases, J lost 5 bases, and 11 bases lay in between. The CDR3 protein is CSAVDGHEQYF. DNA for the CDR3: TGCAGTGCAGTGGACGGCCACGAGCAGTACTTC.

Many counts were recorded for this clone. The DNA for the CDR3 is TGTGCCAGCAGCCCTCAGGGCGGGGGATACAATGAGCAGTTCTTC. This codes for CASSPQGGGYNEQFF. V usage is TRBV9 and J usage is TRBJ2-1; 7 nucleotides agree with TRBD2. The CDR3 length is 15 residues. The V gene's germline CDR1 is SGDLS and CDR2 YYNGEE. V lost 4 bases and J lost 4; bases outside the gene matches: 8.

This clone showed up many times. The J gene is TRBJ2-1, the V gene TRBV5-1, with a tentative D call TRBD1 (5 bases). This CDR3 is built from 13 residues. CDR1 is SGHRS, CDR2 YFSETQ, per germline. V was clipped by 0 bases and J by 5 bases, with 6 bases between them. The DNA of the CDR3 is TGCGCCAGCAGCTTGGGACAGCACAATGAGCAGTTCTTC. The encoded protein is CASSLGQHNEQFF.

This clone was counted many times. This rearrangement joins TRBV18 to TRBJ2-1; 7 nucleotides agree with TRBD2. V gave up 3 bases and J gave up 5 bases; unmatched junction bases: 4. The germline CDR1 and CDR2 sequences are KGHSH and LQKENI. The CDR3 consists of 14 residues. CDR3 residues: CASSPQRGHNEQFF. The CDR3 region has the DNA TGTGCCAGCTCACCCCAGCGGGGACACAATGAGCAGTTCTTC.

At least ten counts were recorded for this clone. This sequence joins TRBV6-4 and TRBJ2-3; TRBD1 matches 9 bases. This CDR3 region has 16 residues. V gave up 2 bases and J gave up 5 bases; unmatched junction bases: 8. Germline CDR1 MRHNA, CDR2 SNTAGT. CDR3 nucleotides: TGTGCCAGCAGTGACGTTGTGGGACAGGGTAAAGATACGCAGTATTTT. Translating it yields CASSDVVGQGKDTQYF.

This clone was counted ten times or more. V and J are TRBV9 and TRBJ2-3; TRBD2 matches at 8 bases. Germline V lookup: CDR1 SGDLS, CDR2 YYNGEE. V was clipped by 4 bases and J by 3 bases; unmatched bases: 10. The CDR3 runs 16 residues. CDR3 region: CASSPSGQGWTDTQYF. DNA of the CDR3: TGTGCCAGCAGCCCTAGCGGGCAGGGATGGACAGATACGCAGTATTTT. Looking up the rest from reference TRBV9 and TRBJ2-3 gives the full variable domain: DSGVTQTPKHLITATGQRVTLRCSPRSGDLSVYWYQQSLDQGLQFLIQYYNGEERAKGNILERFSAQQFPDLHSELNLSSLELGDSALYFCASSPSGQGWTDTQYFGPGTRLTVL.